This T cell receptor beta chain was recorded in a study of T cell responses to AZD1222 COVID-19 vaccine. As for the study in general: The analysis combined second doses at about 4 or about 12 weeks. Study-wide results and caveats: Females outnumbered males among donors, who were mostly white British; clonal diversity was possibly underestimated. Per reports, nearly half of all spike-specific TCRs target regions that are unmutated in variants. Repertoire sampling occurred only after the peak T cell response.

Assay: immunoSEQ multiplex PCR; the TCRdb copy retains only in-frame clones and omits some. The data hold over 150,000 clones, with roughly nine tenths observed a single time. This clone was counted a few times. The antigen is not known. There are 15 residues in the CDR3. Germline CDR1 MDHEN, CDR2 SYDVKM. J lost 0 bases, V lost 4 bases, and 5 bases had no gene match. V is TRBV28 and J is TRBJ1-1, with 7 bases identical to TRBD1. Specimen: peripheral blood, collected on day 0 of AZD1222 vaccination. The sequence came from an adult in good health. As DNA, the CDR3 is TGTGCCAGCAGTTCTCCGGGACAGATGAACACTGAAGCTTTCTTT. This codes for CASSSPGQMNTEAFF.